This is a list of T cell receptor beta chains from one sample in a study of blood T cell repertoires in COVID-19. Profiled with immunoSEQ multiplex PCR; TCRdb holds only in-frame clones, not every one. Among approximately 320,000 clones listed, 70% to 90% were seen once. What was sequenced was peripheral blood. The source is a human donor in a cohort sampled during active COVID-19. CDR3s include the opening cysteine and the closing phenylalanine or tryptophan. D genes are given only for firm matches. Not all rows give a size; the values are once, few, many and, for expanded clones, a class.

abundance: NA; v_gene: TRBV4-2; d_gene: TRBD1; j_gene: TRBJ1-1; CDR3aa: CASSPGGTGDTEAFF; CDR3nt: TGTGCCAGCAGCCCCGGTGGGACAGGGGACACTGAAGCTTTCTTT
abundance: NA; v_gene: TRBV19; d_gene: NA; j_gene: TRBJ1-1; CDR3aa: CASSGQSGNTEAFF; CDR3nt: TGTGCCAGTAGCGGACAGTCCGGGAACACTGAAGCTTTCTTT
abundance: NA; v_gene: TRBV9; d_gene: TRBD1; j_gene: TRBJ1-5; CDR3aa: CASSAGTGERNQPQHF; CDR3nt: TGTGCCAGCAGCGCTGGGACAGGGGAACGCAATCAGCCCCAGCATTTT
abundance: once; v_gene: TRBV5-4; d_gene: TRBD1; j_gene: TRBJ1-4; CDR3aa: CASSPGQQNEKLFF; CDR3nt: TGTGCCAGCAGCCCGGGACAGCAGAATGAAAAACTGTTTTTT
abundance: NA; v_gene: TRBV30; d_gene: TRBD1; j_gene: TRBJ1-2; CDR3aa: CAWSLTGGTNYGYTF; CDR3nt: TGTGCCTGGAGCTTAACAGGGGGAACTAACTATGGCTACACCTTC
abundance: NA; v_gene: TRBV6-5; d_gene: TRBD1; j_gene: TRBJ1-4; CDR3aa: CASSSDRIGLLFF; CDR3nt: TGTGCCAGCAGTTCGGACAGGATCGGCTTACTGTTTTTT
abundance: once; v_gene: TRBV10-2; d_gene: TRBD1; j_gene: TRBJ2-2; CDR3aa: CASSDTGETGELFF; CDR3nt: TGCGCCAGCAGTGATACAGGGGAAACCGGGGAGCTGTTTTTT
abundance: NA; v_gene: TRBV2; d_gene: NA; j_gene: TRBJ1-1; CDR3aa: CATHRVPGTEAFF; CDR3nt: TGTGCCACCCACAGGGTACCCGGCACTGAAGCTTTCTTT
abundance: NA; v_gene: TRBV7-3; d_gene: NA; j_gene: TRBJ1-1; CDR3aa: CASSSLPNTEAFF; CDR3nt: TGTGCCAGCAGCTCCCTCCCGAACACTGAAGCTTTCTTT
abundance: NA; v_gene: TRBV27; d_gene: NA; j_gene: TRBJ2-7; CDR3aa: CASRDGPAGPGEQYF; CDR3nt: TGTGCCAGCAGGGACGGACCGGCGGGCCCGGGAGAGCAGTACTTC
abundance: NA; v_gene: TRBV6-4; d_gene: NA; j_gene: TRBJ1-6; CDR3aa: CASRPGSSATSPLHF; CDR3nt: TGTGCCAGCAGACCTGGTAGCAGCGCTACTTCACCCCTCCACTTT
abundance: NA; v_gene: TRBV3-1/TRBV3-2; d_gene: NA; j_gene: TRBJ1-2; CDR3aa: CASSFSTWEREEDGYTF; CDR3nt: TGTGCCAGCAGCTTCTCGACCTGGGAGAGGGAAGAAGATGGCTACACCTTC
abundance: NA; v_gene: TRBV3-1/TRBV3-2; d_gene: NA; j_gene: TRBJ1-2; CDR3aa: CASSQDTGSGYTF; CDR3nt: TGTGCCAGCAGCCAAGATACAGGGTCTGGCTACACCTTC
abundance: NA; v_gene: TRBV6-5; d_gene: TRBD1; j_gene: TRBJ2-5; CDR3aa: CASSFTGEGETQYF; CDR3nt: TGTGCCAGCAGTTTTACAGGGGAAGGGGAGACCCAGTACTTC
abundance: NA; v_gene: TRBV24-1; d_gene: TRBD1; j_gene: TRBJ2-1; CDR3aa: CATSGRGLYNEQFF; CDR3nt: TGTGCCACCAGTGGCAGGGGGCTTTACAATGAGCAGTTCTTC
abundance: NA; v_gene: TRBV7-8; d_gene: TRBD1; j_gene: TRBJ2-2; CDR3aa: CASSLGGLTGHTGELFF; CDR3nt: TGTGCCAGCAGCTTAGGGGGCCTGACAGGGCATACCGGGGAGCTGTTTTTT
abundance: many; v_gene: TRBV10-1; d_gene: NA; j_gene: TRBJ1-5; CDR3aa: CASTGLSKNQPQHF; CDR3nt: TGCGCCAGCACGGGACTCTCAAAGAATCAGCCCCAGCATTTT
abundance: NA; v_gene: TRBV5-1; d_gene: NA; j_gene: TRBJ1-1; CDR3aa: CASSLDKTVGRRAFF; CDR3nt: TGCGCCAGCAGCTTGGATAAAACAGTGGGGCGGCGTGCTTTCTTT
abundance: NA; v_gene: TRBV11-2; d_gene: TRBD2; j_gene: TRBJ2-1; CDR3aa: CASSLVVSGSYNEQFF; CDR3nt: TGTGCCAGCAGCTTAGTGGTTAGCGGGAGCTACAATGAGCAGTTCTTC
abundance: once; v_gene: TRBV2; d_gene: NA; j_gene: TRBJ2-1; CDR3aa: CASSEALGGGTYNEQFF; CDR3nt: TGTGCCAGCAGTGAAGCGCTGGGGGGGGGCACCTACAATGAGCAGTTCTTC
abundance: NA; v_gene: TRBV30; d_gene: NA; j_gene: TRBJ2-3; CDR3aa: CAIGTTSTDTQYF; CDR3nt: TGTGCCATTGGGACAACTAGCACAGATACGCAGTATTTT
abundance: NA; v_gene: TRBV6-1; d_gene: NA; j_gene: TRBJ2-1; CDR3aa: CASSEAYEQFF; CDR3nt: TGTGCCAGCAGTGAAGCCTATGAGCAGTTCTTC
abundance: NA; v_gene: TRBV2; d_gene: TRBD1; j_gene: TRBJ1-4; CDR3aa: CASSEERGTGNEKLFF; CDR3nt: TGTGCCAGCAGTGAAGAGAGAGGGACAGGGAATGAAAAACTGTTTTTT
abundance: NA; v_gene: TRBV20-1; d_gene: NA; j_gene: TRBJ1-2; CDR3aa: CSVEPNYGYTF; CDR3nt: TGCAGTGTAGAGCCGAACTATGGCTACACCTTC
abundance: NA; v_gene: TRBV9; d_gene: TRBD1; j_gene: TRBJ1-6; CDR3aa: CASSVDGTGTSPLHF; CDR3nt: TGTGCCAGCAGCGTAGATGGGACAGGGACTTCACCCCTCCACTTT
abundance: NA; v_gene: TRBV2; d_gene: NA; j_gene: TRBJ1-4; CDR3aa: CASSPTQGLYEKLFF; CDR3nt: TGTGCCAGCAGCCCTACACAGGGTCTGTATGAAAAACTGTTTTTT
abundance: NA; v_gene: TRBV5-4; d_gene: NA; j_gene: TRBJ2-7; CDR3aa: CASSPRGTAGDEQYF; CDR3nt: TGTGCCAGCAGCCCTCGGGGGACCGCCGGGGACGAGCAGTACTTC
abundance: NA; v_gene: TRBV29-1; d_gene: TRBD1; j_gene: TRBJ2-7; CDR3aa: CSVDLGQGMSYEQYF; CDR3nt: TGCAGCGTTGACCTCGGACAGGGGATGTCCTACGAGCAGTACTTC
abundance: few; v_gene: TRBV2; d_gene: TRBD1; j_gene: TRBJ1-6; CDR3aa: CASSDLGQGNSPLHF; CDR3nt: TGTGCCAGCAGTGATCTGGGACAGGGGAATTCACCCCTCCACTTT
abundance: NA; v_gene: TRBV5-1; d_gene: NA; j_gene: TRBJ2-1; CDR3aa: CASSAGNNEQFF; CDR3nt: TGCGCCAGCTCTGCGGGAAACAATGAGCAGTTCTTC
abundance: NA; v_gene: TRBV19; d_gene: TRBD1; j_gene: TRBJ1-5; CDR3aa: CASSIDVRTGGSQPQHF; CDR3nt: TGTGCCAGTAGTATAGATGTGAGGACAGGGGGCTCTCAGCCCCAGCATTTT
abundance: NA; v_gene: TRBV5-1; d_gene: TRBD1; j_gene: TRBJ1-2; CDR3aa: CASSLEGGSYGYTF; CDR3nt: TGCGCCAGCAGCTTGGAAGGGGGCAGCTATGGCTACACCTTC